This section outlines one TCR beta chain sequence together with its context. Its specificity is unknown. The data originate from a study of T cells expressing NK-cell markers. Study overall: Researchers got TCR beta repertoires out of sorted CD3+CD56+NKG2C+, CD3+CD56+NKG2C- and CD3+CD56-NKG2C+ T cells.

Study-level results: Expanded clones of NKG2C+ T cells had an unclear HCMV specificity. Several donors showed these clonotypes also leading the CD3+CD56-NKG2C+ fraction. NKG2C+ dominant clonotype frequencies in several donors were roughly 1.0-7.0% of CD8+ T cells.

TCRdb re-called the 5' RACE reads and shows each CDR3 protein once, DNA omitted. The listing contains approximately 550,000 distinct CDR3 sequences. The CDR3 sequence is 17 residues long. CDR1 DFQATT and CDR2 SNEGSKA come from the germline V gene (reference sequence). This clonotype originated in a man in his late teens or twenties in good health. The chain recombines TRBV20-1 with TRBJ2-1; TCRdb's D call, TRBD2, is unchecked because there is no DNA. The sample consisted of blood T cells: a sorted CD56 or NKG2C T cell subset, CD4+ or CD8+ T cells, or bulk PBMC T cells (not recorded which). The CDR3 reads CSARDPSGTSGTNEQFF.